Below, 18 T cell receptor beta chains from the same sample are listed, as sequenced in a study of identical twins. TCRdb reprocessed the 5' RACE reads via MiXCR and lists one record per CDR3 protein. The sample records some 500,000 distinct CDR3 sequences, around a tenth being singletons. The sample also formed part of further work on yellow fever vaccine responses in identical twins.

The sequenced sample was PBMCs. The source is a woman between 18 and 29 years old in good health.

This chain connects TRBV7-2 to TRBJ2-1, with 7 bases lining up with TRBD2. V shed 5 bases, J shed 7 bases, and the junction held 17 bases outside the gene matches. CDR1 and CDR2 from the germline V gene are SGHTA and FQGNSA. The CDR3 is 17 amino acids. The CDR3 DNA reads as TGTGCCAGCAGCCTACCTCGCCGGACTAGTGTTGTTAATGAGCAGTTCTTC. Its translation: CASSLPRRTSVVNEQFF.

This clonotype appeared a few times. V gene TRBV10-3 combines with J gene TRBJ2-7; TRBD1 matches 10 bases. V lost 5 bases, J lost 3 bases, and 1 base stayed unmatched. In germline, CDR1 is ENHRY, CDR2 SYGVKD. CDR3 length: 13 residues. The DNA of the CDR3 is TGTGCCATCAGTTGGGACAGGGGCTACGAGCAGTACTTC. It yields the protein CAISWDRGYEQYF.

This clonotype has a handful of counts. This chain uses TRBV20-1 with TRBJ2-3; D unresolved. Germline assignment: CDR1 DFQATT and CDR2 SNEGSKA (reference sequence). CDR3 length: 15 amino acids. The V and J ends lost 0 bases and 0 bases respectively, with 10 bases between them. The CDR3 nucleotides read TGCAGTGCTAGAGATTTCCGCACAAGCACAGATACGCAGTATTTT. Amino acids: CSARDFRTSTDTQYF.

This clonotype occurred a few times. V usage is TRBV20-1 and J usage is TRBJ2-7; the D call may be TRBD1 or TRBD2 (6 bases each). The CDR3 has 15 amino acids. Trimming shortened V by 3 bases and J by 0 bases, and 15 bases separated the two germline ends. Germline loops: CDR1 DFQATT, CDR2 SNEGSKA (reference sequence). CDR3 DNA: TGCAGTGCTAGGGCCGGGGGCTCGAGCTCCTACGAGCAGTACTTC. As protein: CSARAGGSSSYEQYF.

Turning to this clonotype: A much bigger clone sits one base away, suggesting this may be a read error. The V and J genes are TRBV20-1 and TRBJ2-3; D unclear. Deletions cut 0 bases from V and 8 bases from J, with 15 bases between. Germline values: CDR1 DFQATT, CDR2 SNEGSKA (reference sequence). The CDR3 length is 14 residues. The CDR3 DNA reads TGCAGTGCTAGAGATCGGTGGGTGGCGGTTACGCAGTATTTT. Amino acid sequence: CSARDRWVAVTQYF.

This clonotype came up a few times. The chain links TRBV11-2 to TRBJ2-1; D might be TRBD2 (5 bases). Trimming removed 2 bases at V and 3 bases at J, with 14 bases between. CDR1 SGHAT and CDR2 FQNNGV come from the germline V gene. The CDR3 extends over 16 amino acids. CDR3 loop: CASSLWLAGNYNEQFF. In nucleotides, the CDR3 is TGTGCCAGCAGCTTATGGCTAGCAGGAAACTACAATGAGCAGTTCTTC.

This sequence joins TRBV23-1 and TRBJ2-3; 9 bases fit TRBD1. TRBV23-1 is given ORF status, its function remaining uncertain. The V segment lost 3 bases and the J segment 0 bases; nucleotides outside the gene matches: 7. This CDR3 is 17 amino acids long. The CDR3 loop reads CASSQNPGTGSTDTQYF. As DNA, the CDR3 is TGCGCCAGCAGTCAGAACCCTGGGACAGGGAGCACAGATACGCAGTATTTT.

This clonotype was recorded a few times. V gene TRBV15 combines with J gene TRBJ2-2, with 8 bases matching TRBD2. The germline gives CDR1 LNHNV, CDR2 YYDKDF (reference sequence). Losses at the gene ends were 0 bases for V and 5 bases for J; bases not matched to a gene: 11. This CDR3 comprises 18 residues. In nucleotides, the CDR3 is TGTGCCACCAGCAGAGATTTTGGCGGGGGGCAGGGGACCGGGGAGCTGTTTTTT. Amino acids: CATSRDFGGGQGTGELFF.

Comments on this clonotype: This clone may be a read error of a much larger clone one base away. The chain links TRBV27 to TRBJ2-7; 8 positions agree with TRBD1. J gave up 5 bases and V 2 bases, and 11 bases lay outside the gene matches. Germline assignment: CDR1 MNHEY and CDR2 SMNVEV (reference sequence). The CDR3 has 16 residues. The CDR3 DNA sequence: TGTGCCAGCAGTTTAACCTCGGGACAGGTGGCTAACGAGCAGTACTTC. This gives the protein CASSLTSGQVANEQYF.

The rearrangement joins TRBV28 to TRBJ2-7; the D is unclear. Germline V gives CDR1 MDHEN, CDR2 SYDVKM. Between the trimmed V and J ends, which lost 1 base and 5 bases, there was a span of 9 bases. CDR3 size: 13 residues. DNA for the CDR3: TGTGCCAGCAGTTTATTGGGTTACGACGAGCAGTACTTC. Encoded protein: CASSLLGYDEQYF. The full variable domain, its missing parts supplied by reference TRBV28 and TRBJ2-7, is DVKVTQSSRYLVKRTGEKVFLECVQDMDHENMFWYRQDPGLGLRLIYFSYDVKMKEKGDIPEGYSVSREKKERFSLILESASTNQTSMYLCASSLLGYDEQYFGPGTRLTVT.

This clonotype was found a few times. This chain uses TRBV5-1 with TRBJ2-5; 8 bases align to TRBD2. Germline lookup yields CDR1 SGHRS and CDR2 YFSETQ. This CDR3 region has 15 residues. The V gene end was trimmed by 2 bases and the J gene end by 5 bases; junction bases not matched to a gene: 8. CDR3 bases: TGCGCCAGCAGCTTAAGCGGGGGTTATGATGAGACCCAGTACTTC. This gives the protein CASSLSGGYDETQYF.

This clonotype has more than one count but fewer than ten. The chain recombines TRBV3-1 with TRBJ1-3; a weak D match, TRBD1 (6 bases). V dropped 3 bases and J dropped 4 bases, with 13 bases sitting between them. Germline loops: CDR1 LGHDT, CDR2 YNNKEL (reference sequence). This CDR3 is built from 15 residues. The CDR3 DNA reads TGTGCCAGCAGCCATGGGGACAAAGAGGGAAACACCATATATTTT. It codes for CASSHGDKEGNTIYF.

Many counts were recorded for this clonotype. This chain uses TRBV7-8 with TRBJ1-3; D ambiguous. Trimming took off 4 bases at V and 1 base at J, with 11 bases between the two ends. CDR1 is SGHVS, CDR2 FQNEAQ, per germline. CDR3 size: 15 residues. CDR3 in amino acids: CASSSPGLSGNTIYF. In nucleotides, the CDR3 is TGTGCCAGCAGCTCCCCTGGGCTGTCTGGAAACACCATATATTTT.

This clonotype has a count of ten or more. The rearrangement uses TRBV5-1 and TRBJ2-7; TRBD2 matches at 7 bases. V lost 3 bases, J lost 7 bases, and 10 bases stayed unmatched. From germline, CDR1 is SGHRS and CDR2 YFSETQ. The CDR3 length is 14 residues. CDR3: CASSWVPPGGEQYF. DNA for the CDR3: TGCGCCAGCAGCTGGGTCCCGCCCGGGGGGGAGCAGTACTTC.

This clonotype was seen ten or more times. The chain joins TRBV4-1 to TRBJ2-2, with 7 positions matching TRBD2. This CDR3 is built from 13 residues. CDR1 is MGHRA, CDR2 YSYEKL, per germline. The trim removed 4 bases at V and 6 bases at J, leaving 2 bases unmatched. The CDR3 DNA is TGCGCCAGCAGCCTCGGACTAGCCGGGGAGCTGTTTTTT. Its translation is CASSLGLAGELFF.

The sample holds a few counts of this clonotype. The chain carries TRBV7-8 and TRBJ2-1, with 8 positions matching TRBD1. Germline assignment: CDR1 SGHVS and CDR2 FQNEAQ. The CDR3 sequence is 13 residues long. Trimming at V came to 5 bases and at J to 7 bases, leaving 4 bases not matched to a gene. As DNA, the CDR3 is TGTGCCAGCAGCAAAAACAGGGGGAATGAGCAGTTCTTC. Its translation: CASSKNRGNEQFF.

This clonotype was picked up one time. The chain employs TRBV7-9 and TRBJ2-2, with a tentative D call TRBD1 (5 bases). The CDR3 is 17 residues long. Trimming removed 0 bases from V and 4 bases from J, with 15 bases in between. CDR1 and CDR2 (germline): SEHNR, FQNEAQ (reference sequence). Here the CDR3 DNA reads TGTGCCAGCAGCTTAGCGGGTCTTCCCCAGGGCACCGGGGAGCTGTTTTTT. Translating gives CASSLAGLPQGTGELFF.

This clonotype was seen only a few times. The chain employs TRBV6-1 and TRBJ1-1; D remains unclear. This CDR3 region has 13 residues. V lost 6 bases to trimming and J lost 0 bases, with 8 bases between them. Germline V gene sequence: CDR1 MNHNS, CDR2 SASEGT. CDR3 sequence reads: CASRMGMNTEAFF. The CDR3 DNA is TGTGCCAGCAGGATGGGAATGAACACTGAAGCTTTCTTT.